This passage covers 16 T cell receptor beta chains from one sample sequenced in a study of T cells after posttransplantation cyclophosphamide. Some clones are missing from TCRdb's copy, which holds only in-frame ones; the method was immunoSEQ multiplex PCR. Of 13,000 to 15,000 clones in the sample, about four fifths were seen once. Source material: memory CD4+ T cells sorted from PBMCs. These receptors all stem from a man aged 50-59 years.

V and J are TRBV7-2 and TRBJ2-7, with 10 positions matching TRBD1. The junction had 6 bases not matched to a gene; V was cut back by 7 bases and J by 6 bases. CDR1 and CDR2 (germline): SGHTA, FQGNSA. The CDR3 runs 13 residues. The CDR3 bases are TGTGCCAGCACCCGGACAGGGGGTACCGAGCAGTACTTC. It is translated as CASTRTGGTEQYF.

The chain recombines TRBV4-3 with TRBJ1-5, with 10 bases that match TRBD1. The CDR3 loop spans 15 amino acids. The V gene's germline CDR1 is LGHNA and CDR2 YSLEER. Trimming at V came to 2 bases and at J to 5 bases, leaving 3 bases not matched to a gene. The CDR3 DNA reads TGCGCCAGCAGCCAATCCGGGACAGGGGATCAGCCCCAGCATTTT. Translating gives CASSQSGTGDQPQHF.

In this sample, this clone turned up a few times. The gene calls are TRBV5-6 and TRBJ1-4; D gene unclear. V was trimmed by 4 bases and J by 0 bases, leaving 16 bases between them. The CDR3 length is 17 residues. CDR1 SGHDT and CDR2 YYEEEE come from the germline V gene. The CDR3 loop is CASSRSTTPATNEKLFF. Here the CDR3 DNA reads TGTGCCAGCAGCCGTTCCACCACTCCTGCAACTAATGAAAAACTGTTTTTT.

The rearrangement uses TRBV5-4 and TRBJ2-7, with 7 bases aligning to TRBD2. CDR3 length equals 14 residues. The J segment lost 7 bases and the V segment lost 2 bases, leaving 9 bases of the junction unmatched. Germline values: CDR1 SGHNT, CDR2 YYREEE (reference sequence). The CDR3 DNA sequence: TGTGCCAGCAGCTTAGGCGGGAGAGGCGAGGAGCAGTACTTC. Protein: CASSLGGRGEEQYF.

This clone has only one observation. The rearrangement joins TRBV5-5 to TRBJ1-4; 7 bases are a match to TRBD1. CDR1 and CDR2 from the germline V gene are SGHKS and YYEKEE (reference sequence). This CDR3 contains 14 residues. The J segment lost 5 bases and the V segment lost 3 bases, leaving 4 bases of the junction unmatched. CDR3 residues: CASSYGTVNEKLFF. The DNA of the CDR3 is TGTGCCAGCAGCTACGGGACAGTAAATGAAAAACTGTTTTTT.

This chain connects TRBV10-2 to TRBJ2-2, with unresolved D. Germline CDR1 reads WSHSY; CDR2 reads SAAADI. Trimming removed 6 bases from V and 2 bases from J, with 16 bases in between. The CDR3 covers 16 residues. CDR3 sequence reads: CASRPSPGPNTGELFF. DNA for the CDR3: TGCGCCAGCAGACCGTCCCCGGGTCCAAACACCGGGGAGCTGTTTTTT.

This chain uses TRBV30 with TRBJ2-1; D unresolved. This CDR3 is built from 16 residues. Germline V gene lookup returns CDR1 GTSNPN and CDR2 SVGIG (reference sequence). V was shortened by 0 bases and J by 4 bases, with 16 bases between the two germline ends. The CDR3 loop reads CAWSVRHNVKYNEQFF. The CDR3 nucleotides read TGTGCCTGGAGTGTACGACACAACGTGAAGTACAATGAGCAGTTCTTC.

This clone came up once. The gene calls are TRBV20-1 and TRBJ1-1; possible D gene TRBD1, 5 bases. The CDR3 has 11 amino acids. Germline V gene sequence: CDR1 DFQATT, CDR2 SNEGSKA (reference sequence). CDR3 in amino acids: CRGEADTEAFF. Written as DNA, the CDR3 is TGCAGGGGGGAGGCGGACACTGAAGCTTTCTTT.

This rearrangement joins TRBV4-3 to TRBJ2-1, with D possibly matching TRBD2 (6 bases). Germline-derived CDR1 and CDR2 are LGHNA and YSLEER. CDR3 size: 13 residues. With 1 base removed from V and 10 bases from J, the gap between germline ends came to 11 bases. The CDR3 loop is CASSQAGVGEQFF. CDR3 DNA sequence: TGCGCCAGCAGCCAAGCGGGGGTAGGCGAGCAGTTCTTC.

V gene TRBV29-1 combines with J gene TRBJ2-7; 7 nucleotides line up with TRBD2. CDR1 and CDR2 from the germline V gene are SQVTM and ANQGSEA. The CDR3 is 13 amino acids. Trimming took 6 bases from V and 5 from J; bases not matched to a gene: 10. The CDR3 protein is CSVSWTSWDEQYF. Here the CDR3 DNA reads TGCAGCGTAAGTTGGACTAGTTGGGACGAGCAGTACTTC.

This chain connects TRBV10-3 to TRBJ1-3, with D unresolved. Trimming left V 0 bases short and J 0 bases short, with 9 bases between. The CDR3 is made up of 16 amino acids. In germline, CDR1 is ENHRY, CDR2 SYGVKD. CDR3 nucleotides: TGTGCCATCAGTGAGTCGGGAGGAAGCTCTGGAAACACCATATATTTT. Protein sequence: CAISESGGSSGNTIYF.

This chain links TRBV14 with TRBJ2-3; D ambiguous. Germline lookup yields CDR1 SGHDN and CDR2 FVKESK. The V gene lost 7 bases and the J gene lost 1 base, with 9 bases spanning the gap. The CDR3 is made up of 13 amino acids. The CDR3 DNA sequence: TGTGCCAGCATGATGGGCGGCACAGATACGCAGTATTTT. It translates to CASMMGGTDTQYF.

V is TRBV6-1 and J is TRBJ1-2; D unclear. The CDR3 spans 14 residues. Per germline, CDR1 MNHNS and CDR2 SASEGT. V was clipped by 5 bases and J by 2 bases, with 12 bases between them. CDR3 nucleotides: TGTGCCAGCAGTCCTTCCCGGAGAAACTATGGCTACACCTTC. Amino acids: CASSPSRRNYGYTF.

CDR3 region: CTSSRRTGPIRENIQYF. The DNA of the CDR3 is TGCACCAGCAGCCGCCGGACAGGGCCCATCAGGGAAAACATTCAGTACTTC. This chain uses TRBV1 with TRBJ2-4; the D segment call TRBD1 is taken from the table without a DNA check. TRBV1 is described as a pseudogene. The length of the CDR3 is 17 residues.

The V call is TRBV4-2, the J call TRBJ1-6; the D gene is possibly TRBD1 (6 bases). Trimming removed 3 bases at V and 9 bases at J, with 18 bases between. Germline V lookup: CDR1 LGHNA, CDR2 YNFKEQ. There are 16 residues in the CDR3. The CDR3 bases are TGTGCCAGCAGCCAGGTTTACGGGGGGCAGGGTTCACCCCTCCACTTT. Amino acid sequence: CASSQVYGGQGSPLHF.

CDR3 protein: CASSLQVQETQYF. The CDR3 nucleotides read TGCGCCAGCAGCTTACAGGTCCAAGAGACCCAGTACTTC. The chain carries TRBV5-1 and TRBJ2-5; weak D call: TRBD1 (5 bases). The CDR3 sequence is 13 residues long. V shed 2 bases and J shed 1 base, with 6 bases lying between them. The germline CDR1 and CDR2 sequences are SGHRS and YFSETQ.